This record looks at one TCR beta chain sequence and its context. The listed genes are named as in mouse. The read finishes 1 residue shy of the CDR3 end, and the germline J gene is used to complete it. The sample is drawn from a study of tissue T cells after allogeneic stem cell transplantation. Repertoires were generated with immunoSEQ multiplex PCR, while TCRdb's copy carries only in-frame clones and drops some. The sample contains tens of thousands of clones, over 55% of which appear only once. Germline V gene lookup returns CDR1 NSQYPW and CDR2 LRSPGD (reference sequence). V was pared by 2 bases and J by 3 bases, with 9 bases between. The CDR3 extends over 14 amino acids.

Sequencing input: spleen. The chain joins TRBV1 to TRBJ2-5, with TRBD1 as a possible D gene (6 bases). The receptor was isolated from a female BALB/c mouse in good health. Strain haplotype at MHC: H2-d. Incomplete CDR3 DNA: TGCACCTGCAGTGCAAGCAGGGGACAAGACACCCAGTAC. Amino acid sequence: CTCSASRGQDTQY. The entire CDR3 is CTCSASRGQDTQYF.